The present T cell receptor (beta chain) was sequenced within a study of blood T cell repertoires in COVID-19. Looking at the study overall: Samples taken during acute and convalescent COVID-19 were collected in the United States, Italy and Spain.

TCRdb's copy holds only in-frame clones and misses some; the assay was immunoSEQ multiplex PCR. This sample yields 360,000 or so clones, of which almost 90% are seen a single time; 6% to 7.5% belongs to the top ten. The receptor was derived from a man aged 18 to 35 with active or convalescent COVID-19. Sample: peripheral blood.

CDR3 in amino acids: CASSFSPTVGANTGELFF. As DNA, the CDR3 is TGTGCCAGCAGCTTCTCCCCGACAGTCGGAGCGAACACCGGGGAGCTGTTTTTT. The chain is built from TRBV7-6 and TRBJ2-2, with TRBD1 as a possible D gene (5 bases). CDR3 length: 18 residues. Germline V CDR1 and CDR2: SGHVS, FNYEAQ. With 3 bases removed from V and 0 bases from J, the gap between germline ends came to 17 bases.